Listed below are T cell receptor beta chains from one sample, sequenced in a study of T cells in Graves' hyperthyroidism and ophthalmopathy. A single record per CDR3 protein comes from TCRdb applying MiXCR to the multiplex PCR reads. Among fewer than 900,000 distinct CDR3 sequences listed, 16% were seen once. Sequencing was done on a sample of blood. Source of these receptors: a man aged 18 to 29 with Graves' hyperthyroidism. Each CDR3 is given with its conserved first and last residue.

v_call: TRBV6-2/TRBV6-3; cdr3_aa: CASSYELAGDPDTQYF
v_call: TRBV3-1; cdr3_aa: CASSQDTGSIYNEQFF
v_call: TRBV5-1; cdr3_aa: CASTWSGPDTQYF
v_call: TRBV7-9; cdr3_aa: CASRPGTLLSNQPQHF
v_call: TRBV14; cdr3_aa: CASSQHRGLTEAFF
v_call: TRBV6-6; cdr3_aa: CASSYRTGVNEQFF
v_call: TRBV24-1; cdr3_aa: CATSDPRLAGAETQYF
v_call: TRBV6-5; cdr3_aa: CASSYSGTGYTF
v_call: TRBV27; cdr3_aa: CASSLSTGGGGRAGKNIQYF
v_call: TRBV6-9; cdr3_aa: CASSIRPGTVSNQPQHF
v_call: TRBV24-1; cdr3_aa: CATSDFPRALGQETQYF